Each of the 32 T cell receptor beta chains below was sequenced from the same sample in a study of shared clonotypes between healthy human individuals. Sequenced by immunoSEQ multiplex PCR; TCRdb stores in-frame clones only, minus some. Of fewer than 1.8 million clones listed, around 98.5% were seen once; the top ten hold approximately 0.4%. Specimen: naive CD4+ T cells sorted from blood. Subset indicated: CD45RA+ positively selected. Every receptor here comes from a man aged 30 to 45 in good health.

The chain employs TRBV10-3 and TRBJ1-5; the D gene is possibly TRBD1 (5 bases). Trimming cost V 2 bases and J 4 bases, with 12 bases left between them. Germline V lookup: CDR1 ENHRY, CDR2 SYGVKD. This CDR3 is built from 15 residues. The DNA for the CDR3 is TGTGCCATCAGTGAGGAGAGACAGTTTAATCAGCCCCAGCATTTT. This translates into CAISEERQFNQPQHF.

V and J are TRBV6-5 and TRBJ2-1; no firm D call. CDR1 and CDR2 (germline): MNHEY, SVGAGI. V dropped 2 bases and J dropped 3 bases, with 11 bases sitting between them. CDR3 length equals 15 residues. The chain's CDR3 is CASSYGLTGYNEQFF. As DNA, the CDR3 is TGTGCCAGCAGTTACGGGTTGACCGGCTACAATGAGCAGTTCTTC.

V is TRBV29-1 and J is TRBJ2-7; maybe TRBD1 (5 bases). This CDR3 region has 15 residues. Germline assignment: CDR1 SQVTM and CDR2 ANQGSEA. V lost 2 bases and J 3 bases, leaving 17 bases between the germline ends. CDR3: CSVEFRGSLHYEQYF. The CDR3 bases are TGCAGCGTTGAATTTAGGGGCTCCCTACACTACGAGCAGTACTTC.

This clone was counted a single time. This sequence joins TRBV9 and TRBJ2-3, with 7 bases fitting TRBD1. The germline V gene encodes CDR1 SGDLS and CDR2 YYNGEE. The J segment lost 2 bases and the V segment lost 4 bases, leaving 7 bases of the junction unmatched. CDR3 length equals 15 residues. The CDR3 here is CASSPGQYLTDTQYF. CDR3 nucleotides: TGTGCCAGCAGCCCGGGACAGTACCTCACAGATACGCAGTATTTT.

This rearrangement joins TRBV29-1 to TRBJ2-1; the D is unclear. The germline CDR1 and CDR2 sequences are SQVTM and ANQGSEA. This CDR3 spans 13 amino acids. V shed 8 bases and J shed 3 bases, with 14 bases lying between them. This CDR3 is CSTAPLLYNEQFF. In DNA form, the CDR3 reads TGCAGCACTGCTCCACTACTCTACAATGAGCAGTTCTTC.

As concerns this clone: Other DNA sequences in this specimen translate into the identical CDR3. The chain is built from TRBV18 and TRBJ2-7; possible D gene TRBD2, 6 bases. Germline lookup yields CDR1 KGHSH and CDR2 LQKENI. The CDR3 sequence is 14 residues long. The ends were cut back, 3 bases at V and 2 bases at J, with 11 bases in the middle. The CDR3 spells CASSPGTLAYEQYF. DNA for the CDR3: TGTGCCAGCTCACCTGGGACTCTAGCCTACGAGCAGTACTTC.

The genes are TRBV29-1 and TRBJ2-7; TRBD2 agrees at 9 bases. V shed 2 bases and J 3 bases; nucleotides not matched to a gene: 11. CDR1 and CDR2 from the germline V gene are SQVTM and ANQGSEA. This CDR3 has 16 amino acids. The CDR3 sequence is CSVEKREVSSDYEQYF. CDR3 in DNA: TGCAGCGTTGAAAAGCGGGAGGTCTCTTCGGACTACGAGCAGTACTTC.

The genes are TRBV5-1 and TRBJ2-7, with 12 bases lining up with TRBD2. CDR1 SGHRS and CDR2 YFSETQ come from the germline V gene. CDR3 length equals 16 residues. The junction had 8 bases not matched to a gene; V was cut back by 0 bases and J by 7 bases. The CDR3 loop reads CASSLVASGRASEQYF. The DNA for the CDR3 is TGCGCCAGCAGCTTGGTGGCTAGCGGGAGGGCGAGTGAGCAGTACTTC. Full variable domain (remainder filled in from reference TRBV5-1 and TRBJ2-7): KAGVTQTPRYLIKTRGQQVTLSCSPISGHRSVSWYQQTPGQGLQFLFEYFSETQRNKGNFPGRFSGRQFSNSRSEMNVSTLELGDSALYLCASSLVASGRASEQYFGPGTRLTVT.

V and J are TRBV5-1 and TRBJ2-7; 11 bases line up with TRBD2. This CDR3 region has 16 residues. From germline, CDR1 is SGHRS and CDR2 YFSETQ. With V trimmed by 1 base and J by 2 bases, 5 bases remained unmatched. The CDR3 coding sequence is TGCGCCAGCAGCTTGCTGACTAGCGGGACCACCTACGAGCAGTACTTC. Protein product: CASSLLTSGTTYEQYF.

The chain carries TRBV6-1 and TRBJ2-7; maybe TRBD1 (8 bases). The CDR3 extends over 16 amino acids. Germline V gene data show CDR1 as MNHNS and CDR2 as SASEGT. Between the trimmed V and J ends, which lost 3 bases and 2 bases, there was a span of 17 bases. The CDR3 region is CASSDRGLAETYEQYF. In DNA, the CDR3 is TGTGCCAGCAGTGACAGGGGGCTAGCGGAGACCTACGAGCAGTACTTC.

The CDR3 DNA is TGTGCCAGCAAAGCAAATAGGGCCTTGGATACGCAGTATTTT. As protein: CASKANRALDTQYF. The chain combines TRBV6-1 with TRBJ2-3, with D hard to call. This CDR3 is built from 14 residues. Trimming cost V 7 bases and J 6 bases, with 17 bases left between them. Germline CDR1 reads MNHNS; CDR2 reads SASEGT.

V is TRBV7-8 and J is TRBJ2-7; D unclear. Trimming removed 2 bases from V and 0 bases from J, with 14 bases in between. Germline CDR1 and CDR2: SGHVS and FQNEAQ. The CDR3 is 16 amino acids. DNA of the CDR3: TGTGCCAGCAGCTTAACGACGGCAGTCCTCTCCTACGAGCAGTACTTC. It is translated as CASSLTTAVLSYEQYF.

The chain joins TRBV5-1 to TRBJ1-2; D possibly corresponds to TRBD1 (5 bases). CDR1 and CDR2 from the germline V gene are SGHRS and YFSETQ. Between the trimmed V and J ends, which lost 4 bases and 8 bases, there was a span of 27 bases. The CDR3 extends over 17 amino acids. This CDR3 reads CASSGLSAQRSGLGYTF. The CDR3 DNA is TGCGCCAGCAGCGGTCTCTCCGCTCAAAGATCGGGACTCGGCTACACCTTC.

V is TRBV15 and J is TRBJ1-5; tentatively, D is TRBD1 (6 bases). Trimming took 5 bases from V and 3 from J, leaving 17 bases between them. The CDR3 extends over 16 amino acids. CDR1 LNHNV and CDR2 YYDKDF come from the germline V gene (reference sequence). CDR3 nucleotide sequence: TGTGCCACCAGCGGAACGGGGGCAGGGTACAATCAGCCCCAGCATTTT. Residues: CATSGTGAGYNQPQHF. The entire variable domain, with the rest obtained from reference TRBV15 and TRBJ1-5, is as follows: DAMVIQNPRYQVTQFGKPVTLSCSQTLNHNVMYWYQQKSSQAPKLLFHYYDKDFNNEADTPDNFQSRRPNTSFCFLDIRSPGLGDTAMYLCATSGTGAGYNQPQHFGDGTRLSIL.

The rearrangement joins TRBV9 to TRBJ1-2; 8 bases match TRBD1. CDR1 is SGDLS, CDR2 YYNGEE, per germline. The CDR3 totals 16 residues. J gave up 4 bases and V 1 base, and 9 bases lay outside the gene matches. CDR3 coding DNA: TGTGCCAGCAGCGTATCTAACCAGGGGGCAAGCTATGGCTACACCTTC. Its translation: CASSVSNQGASYGYTF.

The chain carries TRBV6-5 and TRBJ1-1; D gene unclear. Per germline, CDR1 MNHEY and CDR2 SVGAGI. CDR3 size: 12 residues. Trimming removed 2 bases from V and 7 bases from J, with 8 bases in between. The CDR3 DNA sequence: TGTGCCAGCAGTTACGATGGGCTTGAAGCTTTCTTT. Translation: CASSYDGLEAFF.

This chain connects TRBV5-1 to TRBJ2-1; 7 nucleotides line up with TRBD2. CDR3 length: 15 amino acids. Germline CDR1 is SGHRS and CDR2 is YFSETQ. V was pared by 4 bases and J by 1 base, with 5 bases of the junction left unmatched. The CDR3 DNA reads TGCGCCAGCAGCAGACTAGCTGAGTCCTACAATGAGCAGTTCTTC. It translates to CASSRLAESYNEQFF.

This chain connects TRBV5-1 to TRBJ2-3; 7 nucleotides agree with TRBD1. CDR3 size: 17 residues. The ends lost 5 bases at V and 0 bases at J; junction bases unmatched: 12. CDR1 is SGHRS, CDR2 YFSETQ, per germline. The CDR3 sequence: CASRNSGQDTSTDTQYF. The CDR3 bases are TGCGCCAGCAGAAACTCCGGACAGGACACTAGCACAGATACGCAGTATTTT.

The V call is TRBV2, the J call TRBJ1-2; tentative D call: TRBD1 (5 bases). V shed 0 bases and J shed 2 bases, with 16 bases lying between them. Germline CDR1 reads SNHLY; CDR2 reads FYNNEI. CDR3 length: 17 residues. In DNA form, the CDR3 reads TGTGCCAGCAGTGAAGCTCTTAGGGTGTACAGGAACTATGGCTACACCTTC. This sequence encodes CASSEALRVYRNYGYTF.

The gene calls are TRBV5-5 and TRBJ2-7; 14 positions agree with TRBD2. Germline-derived CDR1 and CDR2 are SGHKS and YYEKEE (reference sequence). CDR3 length: 15 amino acids. V trimming: 4 bases; J trimming: 9 bases; junction bases outside the gene matches: 9. CDR3 amino acids: CASSVTGTSGRGQYF. CDR3 DNA sequence: TGTGCCAGCAGCGTGACCGGGACTAGCGGGAGAGGGCAGTACTTC.

The V gene is TRBV27, the J gene TRBJ2-7, with TRBD1 matching over 7 bases. CDR1 and CDR2 (germline): MNHEY, SMNVEV (reference sequence). The CDR3 totals 13 residues. Losses at the gene ends were 8 bases for V and 0 bases for J; bases not matched to a gene: 4. The CDR3 coding sequence is TGTGCCAGCTACGGGACAGACTCCTACGAGCAGTACTTC. Translated: CASYGTDSYEQYF.

The V gene is TRBV27, the J gene TRBJ2-5, with no clear D. The CDR3 loop spans 15 amino acids. V was shortened by 2 bases and J by 5 bases, with 15 bases between the two germline ends. The V gene's germline CDR1 is MNHEY and CDR2 SMNVEV (reference sequence). In DNA form, the CDR3 reads TGTGCCAGCAGTTTAAGTAGGGTCAGCTTCGAGACCCAGTACTTC. It translates to CASSLSRVSFETQYF.

This chain connects TRBV18 to TRBJ2-5; TRBD1 matches at 9 bases. Germline loops: CDR1 KGHSH, CDR2 LQKENI. This CDR3 contains 14 residues. With 3 bases clipped from V and 5 bases from J, the junction kept 4 bases outside the gene matches. This CDR3 is CASSPGTGWETQYF. For the CDR3, the DNA is TGTGCCAGCTCACCCGGGACAGGGTGGGAGACCCAGTACTTC.

The chain is built from TRBV7-8 and TRBJ1-2; 7 nucleotides align to TRBD1. Trimming took 1 base from V and 4 from J; bases not matched to a gene: 6. Germline V lookup: CDR1 SGHVS, CDR2 FQNEAQ. The CDR3 runs 15 residues. The CDR3: CASSLERGRTYGYTF. The CDR3 DNA reads as TGTGCCAGCAGCTTAGAAAGGGGGCGAACCTATGGCTACACCTTC.

The genes are TRBV28 and TRBJ1-3; D is uncertain. The V gene lost 5 bases and the J gene lost 0 bases, with 14 bases spanning the gap. This CDR3 spans 16 amino acids. The germline CDR1 and CDR2 sequences are MDHEN and SYDVKM. The CDR3 here is CASSPPGRSSGNTIYF. In nucleotides, the CDR3 is TGTGCCAGCAGTCCCCCCGGGCGGAGCTCTGGAAACACCATATATTTT.

This chain joins TRBV5-4 and TRBJ2-5; the D gene is possibly TRBD2 (6 bases). Trimming took 2 bases from V and 0 from J, leaving 14 bases between them. Germline V CDR1 and CDR2: SGHNT, YYREEE (reference sequence). The CDR3 runs to 16 residues. This chain's CDR3 is CASSFGESGYQETQYF. CDR3 sequence (DNA): TGTGCCAGCAGCTTTGGGGAGAGCGGGTACCAAGAGACCCAGTACTTC.

The chain joins TRBV6-5 to TRBJ1-2; D is perhaps TRBD1 (6 bases). Trimming pared 1 base from V and 2 bases from J, leaving 11 bases between. The CDR3 totals 15 residues. The V gene's germline CDR1 is MNHEY and CDR2 SVGAGI. The CDR3 loop reads CASSYYGQRNYGYTF. CDR3 coding DNA: TGTGCCAGCAGTTACTATGGACAGAGAAACTATGGCTACACCTTC.

The chain links TRBV19 to TRBJ2-7; D not certain. Germline V CDR1 and CDR2: LNHDA, SQIVND (reference sequence). Trimming took 5 bases from V and 2 from J, leaving 4 bases between them. This CDR3 comprises 11 residues. Here the CDR3 reads CASSAAYEQYF. CDR3 bases: TGTGCCAGTAGTGCCGCCTACGAGCAGTACTTC.

This clone was observed a single time. The V and J genes are TRBV7-9 and TRBJ2-7, with 10 bases aligning to TRBD2. Germline V gives CDR1 SEHNR, CDR2 FQNEAQ (reference sequence). This CDR3 has 18 residues. Trimming at V came to 1 base and at J to 0 bases, leaving 9 bases not matched to a gene. This CDR3 is CASSLGTSGKRSSYEQYF. The CDR3 DNA sequence: TGTGCCAGCAGCTTAGGGACTAGCGGTAAAAGAAGCTCCTACGAGCAGTACTTC. Full variable domain (rest looked up from reference TRBV7-9 and TRBJ2-7): DTGVSQNPRHKITKRGQNVTFRCDPISEHNRLYWYRQTLGQGPEFLTYFQNEAQLEKSRLLSDRFSAERPKGSFSTLEIQRTEQGDSAMYLCASSLGTSGKRSSYEQYFGPGTRLTVT.

This rearrangement joins TRBV6-1 to TRBJ2-7; 7 nucleotides line up with TRBD1. V lost 6 bases to trimming and J lost 3 bases; unmatched junction nucleotides: 2. The CDR3 is 12 residues long. The germline CDR1 and CDR2 sequences are MNHNS and SASEGT. CDR3 nucleotide sequence: TGTGCCAGCAGACAGGGGAGCTACGAGCAGTACTTC. This translates into CASRQGSYEQYF.

The V gene is TRBV6-1, the J gene TRBJ2-7; maybe TRBD2 (5 bases). Trimming took off 6 bases at V and 3 bases at J, with 12 bases between the two ends. This CDR3 is 13 amino acids long. The germline V gene encodes CDR1 MNHNS and CDR2 SASEGT. The CDR3 is CASRAEVVYEQYF. The CDR3, as DNA: TGTGCCAGCAGGGCGGAGGTGGTCTACGAGCAGTACTTC.

J is TRBJ1-1 and V is TRBV7-2; D gene uncertain. Trimming cost V 1 base and J 9 bases, with 9 bases left between them. Germline V gene data show CDR1 as SGHTA and CDR2 as FQGNSA. The CDR3 length is 12 residues. The CDR3 reads CASSLGSLKAFF. The CDR3, as DNA: TGTGCCAGCAGCTTAGGATCCTTGAAAGCTTTCTTT.